The sequence of this TCR beta chain was determined in a study of blood T cells in healthy people across ages. Alongside a J-beta primer mix, a sample-barcoded 5' primer served in a second PCR lasting 7 to 11 cycles. TCRdb redid the calling of the 5' RACE reads with MiXCR, one entry per CDR3 protein. The data show some 850,000 distinct CDR3 sequences, 25% to 30% seen once. This clonotype has more than one count but fewer than ten. The V end was cut by 4 bases, the J end by 6 bases, with 13 bases between. This CDR3 has 14 residues. This same sample was also taken into another study, of T cells of mothers and their children.

Sequencing was carried out using blood. The sequence came from a boy younger than 18 in good health. The rearrangement links TRBV12-3 or TRBV12-4 to TRBJ2-4; D is perhaps TRBD2 (5 bases). The chain's CDR3 is CASSSNAEGNIQYF. CDR3 nucleotide sequence: TGTGCCAGCAGTTCTAATGCTGAGGGAAACATTCAGTACTTC.